This TCR beta chain was retrieved from a study of blood T cell repertoires in COVID-19. At the level of the study: From the United States, Italy and Spain came samples of acute and convalescent COVID-19. T cells, B-cell-depleted T cells, or PBMCs provided the cDNA or gDNA that served as material.

This CDR3 contains 14 residues. V shed 4 bases, J shed 6 bases, and the junction held 5 bases outside the gene matches. Germline V gives CDR1 LGHDT, CDR2 YNNKEL (reference sequence). As originally analysed: Amplification of reference gene primers provided the estimated nucleated cell counts. TCRdb's copy holds only in-frame clones and misses some; the assay was immunoSEQ multiplex PCR. That table furnishes V, J and clone size, whereas the DNA furnished D and trimming. The sample comprises over 250,000 clones, 75% to 90% of which are singletons, and 11% rests with the top ten. The sequence was collected from a woman in her 70s with acute or convalescent COVID-19. V usage is TRBV3-1 (or the pseudogene TRBV3-2) and J usage is TRBJ2-2, with 7 bases that match TRBD1. Source material: peripheral blood. The CDR3 spells CASSLRQGSGELFF. In DNA form, the CDR3 reads TGTGCCAGCAGCCTGCGACAGGGATCCGGGGAGCTGTTTTTT.